This T cell receptor (beta chain) was obtained from a study of blood T cell repertoires in COVID-19. At the level of the study: Some COVID-19 samples were acute and others convalescent; all came from the United States, Italy and Spain. PBMCs, B-cell-depleted T cells, or T cells were the source of the cDNA or gDNA that made up the material.

The CDR3 is made up of 14 amino acids. Trimming cost V 2 bases and J 5 bases, with 13 bases left between them. The V gene's germline CDR1 is SGHNT and CDR2 YYREEE (reference sequence). The method was immunoSEQ multiplex PCR; TCRdb's version includes in-frame clones alone and lacks a portion of them. The sample holds hundreds of thousands of clones; approximately 89% are singletons and the top ten take around 1.3%. The age range of participants was about 18 to 89 years, with residence in about 25 US areas. Membership in each cohort depended on participant-reported clinical history. This clone came up once.

J is TRBJ2-5 and V is TRBV5-4; perhaps TRBD2 as D (5 bases). The clonotype was recovered from a woman aged 40 to 50 with acute COVID-19. Sequencing used PBMCs or T cells enriched from blood (not recorded which). The CDR3 DNA is TGTGCCAGCAGCTTTGTTACGGACTGGGAGACCCAGTACTTC. As protein: CASSFVTDWETQYF.